A single sample is the source of the 23 T cell receptor beta chains below, sequenced in a study of T cells in localized non-small cell lung cancer. TCRdb keeps only in-frame clones here, not all; method: immunoSEQ multiplex PCR. The sample records tens of thousands of clones, roughly 88% being singletons. The starting material was peripheral blood, obtained before any cancer treatment. The origin of the receptors is a woman aged 35-75 years with stage I lung adenocarcinoma.

The table lists this clone with a few counts. The J gene is TRBJ1-2, the V gene TRBV4-1; D is unclear. The CDR3 contains 14 residues. Trimming left V 0 bases short and J 7 bases short, with 12 bases between. CDR1 is MGHRA and CDR2 is YSYEKL in the germline V gene. This chain's CDR3 is CASSQDTGVFGYTF. DNA of the CDR3: TGCGCCAGCAGCCAAGATACCGGGGTTTTTGGCTACACCTTC.

This clone appeared a single time. The gene calls are TRBV7-2 and TRBJ1-5, with D hard to call. The CDR3 extends over 14 amino acids. The germline gives CDR1 SGHTA, CDR2 FQGNSA. V dropped 1 base and J dropped 9 bases, with 13 bases sitting between them. CDR3 in DNA: TGTGCCAGCAGCTTAGAGGTGGGGAGGATGCCCCAGCATTTT. Translation gives CASSLEVGRMPQHF. The whole variable domain, filled in from reference TRBV7-2 and TRBJ1-5, reads GAGVSQSPSNKVTEKGKDVELRCDPISGHTALYWYRQSLGQGLEFLIYFQGNSAPDKSGLPSDRFSAERTGGSVSTLTIQRTQQEDSAVYLCASSLEVGRMPQHFGDGTRLSIL.

This chain connects TRBV4-3 to TRBJ1-2; D gene uncertain. V lost 0 bases and J 0 bases, leaving 11 bases between the germline ends. The V gene's germline CDR1 is LGHNA and CDR2 YSLEER. The CDR3 totals 16 residues. CDR3 bases: TGCGCCAGCAGCCAAGAGTTAAGGGTATCTAACTATGGCTACACCTTC. Translated: CASSQELRVSNYGYTF.

The chain joins TRBV5-6 to TRBJ1-1, with D possibly being TRBD1 (5 bases). The CDR3 runs to 16 residues. CDR1 and CDR2 from the germline V gene are SGHDT and YYEEEE. Trimming took off 3 bases at V and 0 bases at J, with 15 bases between the two ends. The CDR3: CASSSMAGFMNTEAFF. As DNA, the CDR3 is TGTGCCAGCAGCTCGATGGCAGGGTTCATGAACACTGAAGCTTTCTTT.

The J gene is TRBJ1-6, the V gene TRBV5-6; 7 bases agree with TRBD1. This CDR3 has 16 residues. Germline assignment: CDR1 SGHDT and CDR2 YYEEEE. Losses at the gene ends were 2 bases for V and 8 bases for J; bases not matched to a gene: 10. CDR3 residues: CASSFLTGDPDSPLHF. As DNA, the CDR3 is TGTGCCAGCAGCTTTTTAACAGGGGACCCGGATTCACCCCTCCACTTT.

V and J are TRBV5-1 and TRBJ1-6; D is perhaps TRBD1 (6 bases). Trimming shortened V by 4 bases and J by 11 bases, and 16 bases separated the two germline ends. Germline-derived CDR1 and CDR2 are SGHRS and YFSETQ. The CDR3 has 14 residues. CDR3 sequence (DNA): TGCGCCAGCAGCCCAGGGACACCCGGAACACCCCTCCACTTT. Residues: CASSPGTPGTPLHF. Full variable domain (missing parts from reference TRBV5-1 and TRBJ1-6): KAGVTQTPRYLIKTRGQQVTLSCSPISGHRSVSWYQQTPGQGLQFLFEYFSETQRNKGNFPGRFSGRQFSNSRSEMNVSTLELGDSALYLCASSPGTPGTPLHFGNGTRLTVT.

The chain combines TRBV2 with TRBJ1-5; D remains ambiguous. Trimming stripped 4 bases from V and 7 bases from J, with 11 bases between. Germline V gene data show CDR1 as SNHLY and CDR2 as FYNNEI. CDR3 length: 13 residues. CDR3 region: CASSVGGSQPQHF. CDR3 nucleotide sequence: TGTGCCAGCAGTGTAGGAGGTAGCCAGCCCCAGCATTTT.

V is TRBV6-6 and J is TRBJ2-2, with D possibly TRBD2 on 5 matching bases. Germline-derived CDR1 and CDR2 are MNHNY and SVGAGI (reference sequence). V was cut by 6 bases and J by 1 base, with 6 bases left in between. CDR3 length: 13 amino acids. As DNA, the CDR3 is TGTGCCAGCAGAGGACTGAACACCGGGGAGCTGTTTTTT. Protein product: CASRGLNTGELFF.

V usage is TRBV19 and J usage is TRBJ1-2, with TRBD1 as a possible D gene (5 bases). Trimming took off 5 bases at V and 8 bases at J, with 21 bases between the two ends. This CDR3 is 15 amino acids long. Germline V CDR1 and CDR2: LNHDA, SQIVND (reference sequence). The CDR3: CASSEGIQQRHGYTF. CDR3 nucleotides: TGTGCCAGTAGTGAGGGGATCCAGCAAAGGCACGGCTACACCTTC.

The chain is built from TRBV7-2 and TRBJ1-6; 8 positions match TRBD1. Germline V lookup: CDR1 SGHTA, CDR2 FQGNSA. The V segment lost 1 base and the J segment 8 bases; nucleotides outside the gene matches: 4. There are 15 residues in the CDR3. The CDR3 DNA reads as TGTGCCAGCAGCTTAGGGGGACAGGACTATTCACCCCTCCACTTT. Protein sequence: CASSLGGQDYSPLHF.

The genes are TRBV7-2 and TRBJ1-5; no reliable D call. Germline CDR1 SGHTA, CDR2 FQGNSA. Trimming stripped 5 bases from V and 3 bases from J, with 11 bases between. This CDR3 has 14 amino acids. The CDR3 region has the DNA TGTGCCAGCAGCGCCGGGATCTCCAATCAGCCCCAGCATTTT. Its translation: CASSAGISNQPQHF.

The chain employs TRBV15 and TRBJ2-7, with TRBD1 matching 9 bases. V lost 3 bases and J lost 5; bases outside the gene matches: 5. This CDR3 comprises 14 residues. CDR1 LNHNV and CDR2 YYDKDF come from the germline V gene (reference sequence). The CDR3 region has the DNA TGTGCCACCAGCAGTGGTTGGACAGGGGACGAGCAGTACTTC. Translation gives CATSSGWTGDEQYF.

V usage is TRBV2 and J usage is TRBJ1-1, with TRBD1 identical over 9 bases. Germline V gene data show CDR1 as SNHLY and CDR2 as FYNNEI. The CDR3 has 13 residues. Trimming removed 6 bases from V and 6 bases from J; junction bases left unmatched: 5. The CDR3 region has the DNA TGTGCCAGCAGGGGGGACAGGGTCCCTGAAGCTTTCTTT. Translated: CASRGDRVPEAFF.

This clone is deemed large. The chain combines TRBV9 with TRBJ1-1; D is uncertain. Germline CDR1 reads SGDLS; CDR2 reads YYNGEE. Deletions cut 4 bases from V and 5 bases from J, with 12 bases between. There are 13 residues in the CDR3. CDR3 sequence reads: CASSLRRGTEAFF. The CDR3 nucleotides are TGTGCCAGCAGCCTTCGGCGGGGTACTGAAGCTTTCTTT.

The chain couples TRBV9 to TRBJ1-2; D not certain. Germline loops: CDR1 SGDLS, CDR2 YYNGEE. The V end lost 0 bases, the J end lost 0 bases, and 18 bases lay between the germline ends. The CDR3 covers 18 residues. The CDR3 region has the DNA TGTGCCAGCAGCGTAGCCCGACTTCGGGCATTAGCTAACTATGGCTACACCTTC. Amino acids: CASSVARLRALANYGYTF.

V is TRBV7-9 and J is TRBJ1-4; 7 nucleotides align to TRBD1. J gave up 7 bases and V 4 bases, and 9 bases lay outside the gene matches. The CDR3 is 15 amino acids. The germline V gene encodes CDR1 SEHNR and CDR2 FQNEAQ (reference sequence). CDR3 residues: CASSSRDSRTEKLFF. The CDR3 DNA reads TGTGCCAGCAGCTCTCGGGACAGCCGCACTGAAAAACTGTTTTTT. The variable domain in full, with the rest retrieved from reference TRBV7-9 and TRBJ1-4, is DTGVSQNPRHKITKRGQNVTFRCDPISEHNRLYWYRQTLGQGPEFLTYFQNEAQLEKSRLLSDRFSAERPKGSFSTLEIQRTEQGDSAMYLCASSSRDSRTEKLFFGSGTQLSVL.

For the CDR3, the DNA is TGTGCCAGCAGTGCACAAGGCAATCAGCCCCAGCATTTT. Encoded protein: CASSAQGNQPQHF. J is TRBJ1-5 and V is TRBV2, with D uncertain. The CDR3 totals 13 residues. Germline V gives CDR1 SNHLY, CDR2 FYNNEI. Trimming took 4 bases from V and 2 from J, leaving 6 bases between them.

This clone was picked up a small number of times. This rearrangement joins TRBV30 to TRBJ2-7; TRBD1 matches at 10 bases. The junction had 11 bases not matched to a gene; V was cut back by 0 bases and J by 3 bases. Germline V gives CDR1 GTSNPN, CDR2 SVGIG (reference sequence). The CDR3 spans 17 residues. The CDR3 DNA is TGTGCCTGGAGTGTGAGACAGGGGGCTGGTTCACTCTACGAGCAGTACTTC. It yields the protein CAWSVRQGAGSLYEQYF.

The chain uses TRBV4-3 and TRBJ2-3; D unclear. V was trimmed by 1 base and J by 2 bases, leaving 13 bases between them. The germline gives CDR1 LGHNA, CDR2 YSLEER. This CDR3 contains 16 residues. CDR3 nucleotide sequence: TGCGCCAGCAGCCAAGGGGTAGGGCGGCTCACAGATACGCAGTATTTT. Translation gives CASSQGVGRLTDTQYF.

The chain couples TRBV19 to TRBJ2-7, with TRBD1 matching 8 bases. This CDR3 spans 15 amino acids. The V gene end was trimmed by 5 bases and the J gene end by 2 bases; junction bases not matched to a gene: 8. Looked up from germline, CDR1 is LNHDA and CDR2 is SQIVND (reference sequence). CDR3 amino acids: CASSPTGTGPYEQYF. CDR3 in DNA: TGTGCCAGTAGTCCAACCGGGACAGGACCCTACGAGCAGTACTTC.

The chain links TRBV19 to TRBJ1-5; 8 bases align to TRBD1. The V gene end was trimmed by 8 bases and the J gene end by 7 bases; junction bases not matched to a gene: 13. The germline V gene encodes CDR1 LNHDA and CDR2 SQIVND (reference sequence). This CDR3 is built from 15 residues. The CDR3 sequence: CASGPGTGAWQPQHF. CDR3 DNA sequence: TGTGCCAGTGGTCCCGGGACAGGTGCTTGGCAGCCCCAGCATTTT.

In its sample, this clone was seen once. The J gene is TRBJ1-4, the V gene TRBV15, with D possibly being TRBD1 (5 bases). The CDR3 runs 17 residues. Trimming removed 3 bases at V and 7 bases at J, with 21 bases between. CDR1 is LNHNV and CDR2 is YYDKDF in the germline V gene (reference sequence). CDR3: CATSSRRIQAGGEKLFF. CDR3 DNA sequence: TGTGCCACCAGCAGTCGACGTATCCAGGCTGGGGGTGAAAAACTGTTTTTT.

The chain has TRBV7-2 and TRBJ2-1, with D possibly being TRBD2 (6 bases). The CDR3 totals 13 residues. Germline V gene data show CDR1 as SGHTA and CDR2 as FQGNSA. Trimming left V 3 bases short and J 5 bases short, with 8 bases between. CDR3 protein: CASSFPGDNEQFF. In nucleotides, the CDR3 is TGTGCCAGCAGCTTTCCGGGGGACAATGAGCAGTTCTTC.